The entry below describes one TCR beta chain. This entry belongs to a study of CD8 T cells in ankylosing spondylitis. In making TCR beta libraries, quantitative 5'-RACE with molecular barcodes was used. TCRdb called the 5' RACE reads again in MiXCR, with one record for every CDR3 protein. The data show approximately 110,000 distinct CDR3 sequences, nearly 25% seen once. This CDR3 has 12 amino acids. The V and J ends lost 5 bases and 7 bases respectively, with 11 bases between them. CDR1 and CDR2 from the germline V gene are MNHNS and SASEGT. This rearrangement joins TRBV6-1 to TRBJ1-2; D call uncertain. Specimen: synovial fluid, either unsorted or a sorted T cell fraction (not recorded which). This clonotype originated in a male donor with ankylosing spondylitis. Written as DNA, the CDR3 is TGTGCCAGCAGTCGGGCCGCGGGTGGCTACACCTTC. As protein: CASSRAAGGYTF.